This section outlines one T cell receptor beta chain sequence together with its context. RNA was extracted with the RNeasy kit, and a quantity of about 0.45 to 1 ug was reverse transcribed using random hexamers. TCRdb fed the immunoSEQ multiplex PCR reads into MiXCR, producing one record per CDR3 protein. The table includes about 150,000 distinct CDR3 sequences, roughly 95% detected once. The data were obtained in a study of CD8 T cells in Susac syndrome. This CDR3 contains 15 residues. The J segment lost 2 bases and the V segment lost 3 bases, leaving 2 bases of the junction unmatched. Germline loops: CDR1 PRHDT, CDR2 FYEKMQ (reference sequence).

The gene calls are TRBV13 and TRBJ2-2; 8 nucleotides match TRBD1. What was sequenced was CD8+ T cells from PBMCs. This receptor was taken from a human donor with multiple sclerosis. This CDR3 reads CASSFGQGNTGELFF. The DNA for the CDR3 is TGTGCCAGCAGCTTCGGACAGGGAAACACCGGGGAGCTGTTTTTT.